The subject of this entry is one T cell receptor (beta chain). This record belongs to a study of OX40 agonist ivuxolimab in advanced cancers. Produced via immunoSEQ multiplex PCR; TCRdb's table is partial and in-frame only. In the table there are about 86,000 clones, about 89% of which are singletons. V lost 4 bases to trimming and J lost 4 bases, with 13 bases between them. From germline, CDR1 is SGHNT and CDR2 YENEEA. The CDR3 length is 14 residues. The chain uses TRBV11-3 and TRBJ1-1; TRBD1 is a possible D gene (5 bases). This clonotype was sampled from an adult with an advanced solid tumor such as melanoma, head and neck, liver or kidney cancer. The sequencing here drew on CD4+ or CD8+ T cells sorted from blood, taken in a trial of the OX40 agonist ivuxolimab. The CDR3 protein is CASSSGPLPTEAFF. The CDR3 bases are TGTGCCAGCAGCTCGGGACCCTTGCCCACTGAAGCTTTCTTT.